The 13 T cell receptor beta chains below come from one sample, sequenced in a study of graft-versus-host responses after intestinal transplantation (dated by TCRdb to the early 2020s). Libraries were built with the immunoSEQ multiplex PCR assay. TCRdb retrieved this table from immuneACCESS and kept in-frame rearrangements only. Not all clones are present; in checked studies, unresolved V genes account for under half, and no reason is known for the remainder. This sample is represented by about 23,000 clones; 90% of them were singletons. Less than 2% of the sample lies in the top ten. This sample comprised PBMCs, obtained about 41 days after intestinal transplant. The receptors stem from a human patient who received an intestinal transplant, so some T cells may come from the graft donor.

The V gene is TRBV5-8, the J gene TRBJ1-5; D gene ambiguous. CDR3 size: 16 residues. The V gene lost 4 bases and the J gene lost 0 bases, with 14 bases spanning the gap. Germline CDR1 SGHTS, CDR2 YDEGEE. The CDR3 DNA sequence: TGTGCCAGCAGCGCGGTCCGGGCCGATAGCAATCAGCCCCAGCATTTT. Protein: CASSAVRADSNQPQHF.

The gene calls are TRBV6-5 and TRBJ2-3; possibly TRBD1 or TRBD2 for D (5 bases each). Germline V CDR1 and CDR2: MNHEY, SVGAGI. The CDR3 is 15 amino acids. Trimming cost V 4 bases and J 4 bases, with 15 bases left between them. This chain's CDR3 is CASSWDGASPDTQYF. CDR3 sequence (DNA): TGTGCCAGCAGTTGGGATGGGGCTAGCCCAGATACGCAGTATTTT.

This clone was seen once. The CDR3 sequence is CASSPTLKDDETTVYNEQFF. CDR3 sequence (DNA): TGTGCCAGCAGCCCGACGCTTAAGGACGACGAGACCACGGTCTACAATGAGCAGTTCTTC. This sequence joins TRBV7-8 and TRBJ2-1, with D hard to call. This CDR3 region has 20 residues. Trimming pared 5 bases from V and 3 bases from J, leaving 29 bases between. Germline CDR1 reads SGHVS; CDR2 reads FQNEAQ.

The gene calls are TRBV27 and TRBJ2-7, with TRBD2 matching over 12 bases. This CDR3 region has 17 residues. Trimming took 0 bases from V and 4 from J; bases not matched to a gene: 7. The germline V gene encodes CDR1 MNHEY and CDR2 SMNVEV (reference sequence). In DNA form, the CDR3 reads TGTGCCAGCAGTTTATCGAGGGCTAGCGGGAGGGTATACGAGCAGTACTTC. Its translation: CASSLSRASGRVYEQYF.

V is TRBV6-1 and J is TRBJ1-3; D gene ambiguous. The CDR3 has 17 residues. Trimming removed 1 base at V and 0 bases at J, with 13 bases between. Germline-derived CDR1 and CDR2 are MNHNS and SASEGT. The DNA for the CDR3 is TGTGCCAGCAGTGAAGTCGCATCCGGAGGCTCTGGAAACACCATATATTTT. Translation: CASSEVASGGSGNTIYF.

The chain carries TRBV18 and TRBJ2-1; 14 nucleotides agree with TRBD2. The germline gives CDR1 KGHSH, CDR2 LQKENI. The V and J ends lost 3 bases and 8 bases, in that order; junction bases with no gene match: 9. This CDR3 spans 17 amino acids. CDR3 residues: CASSPIKGLAGVDEQFF. The CDR3, as DNA: TGTGCCAGCTCACCTATCAAGGGACTAGCGGGAGTCGATGAGCAGTTCTTC.

This chain links TRBV5-6 with TRBJ1-5; possible D gene TRBD1, 6 bases. V was shortened by 0 bases and J by 0 bases, with 13 bases between the two germline ends. The CDR3 covers 17 residues. The germline CDR1 and CDR2 sequences are SGHDT and YYEEEE. CDR3: CASSLALGGYSNQPQHF. CDR3 nucleotides: TGTGCCAGCAGCTTGGCCTTGGGGGGCTATAGCAATCAGCCCCAGCATTTT.

A remark on this clone: At one boundary the junction diverges from the germline segment, which might be a read error. Other nucleotide sequences in the sample specify the same CDR3. The V gene is TRBV7-6, the J gene TRBJ1-2; possible D gene TRBD1, 5 bases. This CDR3 is built from 17 residues. Germline lookup yields CDR1 SGHVS and CDR2 FNYEAQ. CDR3 region: CASSRVIESRKIYGYTF. CDR3 bases: TGCGCCAGCAGCAGGGTAATTGAATCTCGAAAGATCTATGGCTACACCTTC.

This clone was counted once. One junction end does not reproduce the germline sequence, and a read error may be involved. The chain couples TRBV7-6 to TRBJ2-1; 12 bases agree with TRBD2. Germline V gene sequence: CDR1 SGHVS, CDR2 FNYEAQ. The CDR3 is 15 amino acids. CDR3 sequence: CASSLGLAGYNEQFF. The CDR3 DNA reads TGTGCCAGCAGTTTAGGACTAGCGGGGTACAATGAGCAGTTCTTC.

V gene TRBV11-2 combines with J gene TRBJ2-7; 8 bases line up with TRBD1. Germline CDR1 is SGHAT and CDR2 is FQNNGV. The CDR3 runs 14 residues. V lost 5 bases and J lost 2; bases outside the gene matches: 5. CDR3 amino acids: CASSPGTGPYEQYF. The CDR3 bases are TGTGCCAGCAGCCCCGGGACAGGTCCCTACGAGCAGTACTTC.

The rearrangement joins TRBV10-3 to TRBJ2-7; a possible D gene is TRBD1 (6 bases). The CDR3 has 16 residues. CDR1 and CDR2 (germline): ENHRY, SYGVKD. V gave up 1 base and J gave up 5 bases, with 18 bases separating them. The DNA of the CDR3 is TGTGCCATCAGTGAGTATCCCCCGGACAGAGGCCACGAGCAGTACTTC. This translates into CAISEYPPDRGHEQYF.

For this clone: At one of its ends the junction is not consistent with the germline gene, which may arise from a read error. The chain is built from TRBV4-2 and TRBJ2-1; D not certain. The CDR3 totals 15 residues. Germline V CDR1 and CDR2: LGHNA, YNFKEQ. The CDR3 DNA sequence: TGTGCCGGCAGCCAAGAGGCCCCCTGGGGCAATGAGCAGTTCTTC. Its protein is CAGSQEAPWGNEQFF.

CDR3 region: CASSVASYEQYF. Written as DNA, the CDR3 is TGCGCCAGCAGTGTTGCTTCCTACGAGCAGTACTTC. This chain connects TRBV10-2 to TRBJ2-7, with D uncertain. Trimming took 4 bases from V and 1 from J, leaving 5 bases between them. This CDR3 has 12 residues. Germline CDR1 WSHSY, CDR2 SAAADI.